A selection of T cell receptor beta chains follows, all from one sample in a study of T cell changes during pregnancy in multiple sclerosis. Profiling relied on immunoSEQ multiplex PCR, and the TCRdb table lists in-frame clones only, not all of them. The repertoire consists of around 30,000 clones, with 80% to 95% occurring once and the leading ten covering more than 5%. The source material was CD8+ T cells from peripheral blood mononuclear cells, sampled before pregnancy. The receptors come from a female donor with multiple sclerosis, enrolled in a pregnancy study. Both conserved end residues are part of each CDR3. D genes are given only for firm matches. The size field is filled for only some rows; it gives once, few, many or a size class.

CDR3nt	CDR3aa	d_gene	v_gene	j_gene	abundance
TGTGCCAGCAGCCCCCGGGACAGGGTCTACGAGCAGTACTTC	CASSPRDRVYEQYF	TRBD1	TRBV7-9	TRBJ2-7	.
TGTGCCAGCAGTTACTCATGGCACTACTCCTACGAGCAGTACTTC	CASSYSWHYSYEQYF	.	TRBV6-5	TRBJ2-7	.
TGCAGCGTCGATGGAACCGGACAGGGGAGGGCCCAGTACTTC	CSVDGTGQGRAQYF	TRBD1	TRBV29-1	TRBJ2-5	once
TGTGCCAGCAGCTTAATAGCGGAGACTTACAATGAGCAGTTCTTC	CASSLIAETYNEQFF	.	TRBV7-3	TRBJ2-1	few
TGTGCCAGCAGCTTACCGCGGGTCAGTGGGTACGAGCAGTACTTC	CASSLPRVSGYEQYF	.	TRBV7-2	TRBJ2-7	.
TGTGCCAGCAGGGTGGGACAGGGGGCCCACAATGAGCAGTTCTTC	CASRVGQGAHNEQFF	TRBD1	TRBV27	TRBJ2-1	.
TGTGCCAGCTCCTCCGGGACTAGCGGGAAGAATGAGCAGTTCTTC	CASSSGTSGKNEQFF	TRBD2	TRBV27	TRBJ2-1	.
TGCGCCAGCAGCCCATACAGGGGGAGCTCCTACGAGCAGTACTTC	CASSPYRGSSYEQYF	TRBD1	TRBV4-3	TRBJ2-7	.
TGTGCCAGCAGTGGGACTAGCGGGTTTGAGACCCAGTACTTC	CASSGTSGFETQYF	TRBD2	TRBV5-6	TRBJ2-5	.
TGTGCCAGCAGTTTGGGGAGATCCTACGAGCAGTACTTC	CASSLGRSYEQYF	.	TRBV27	TRBJ2-7	.
TGTGCCAGCAGCTTTGACAGGGGGAACACTGAAGCTTTCTTT	CASSFDRGNTEAFF	TRBD1	TRBV5-5	TRBJ1-1	.
TGTGCCAGCAGCTCCCTGGTCAGGGAAGGAAATGAGCAGTTCTTC	CASSSLVREGNEQFF	.	TRBV7-2	TRBJ2-1	.
TGTGCCAGTAGTTCGACCGGGAACTTCTACGAGCAGTACTTC	CASSSTGNFYEQYF	.	TRBV19	TRBJ2-7	.
TGCGCCAGCAGCCCGCAAGATATCGGGGATACGCAGTATTTT	CASSPQDIGDTQYF	.	TRBV4-1	TRBJ2-3	.
TGTGCCAGCAGTGAGGCAGGGTGGACCGGGGAGCTGTTTTTT	CASSEAGWTGELFF	.	TRBV6-4	TRBJ2-2	few
TGTGCCAGCAGCCCCGTGGGGGGAGAGACCCAGTACTTC	CASSPVGGETQYF	.	TRBV5-4	TRBJ2-5	.
TGTGCCAGCTCACCAGGGGACACCGGGACTAGCGGGAGGTCCGGGGAGCTGTTTTTT	CASSPGDTGTSGRSGELFF	TRBD2	TRBV18	TRBJ2-2	.
TGTGCCAGCACCCCTGAGGAGGAGGGGGCCGAGAAACTGTTTTTT	CASTPEEEGAEKLFF	TRBD1	TRBV28	TRBJ1-4	once
TGTGCCAGCAGCTTAGATGGGGCCTCAACGCAGTATTTT	CASSLDGASTQYF	.	TRBV11-2	TRBJ2-3	.
TGTGCCAGCAGTTTGGACACCGGGGGGGGGACCCAGTACTTC	CASSLDTGGGTQYF	TRBD2	TRBV28	TRBJ2-5	.
TGTGCCAGCAGTTTATCGGCTAGCACAGATACGCAGTATTTT	CASSLSASTDTQYF	.	TRBV27	TRBJ2-3	.
TGTGCCAGCAGTGAGACCTTGGACAGGGGCCCAAATGGCTACACCTTC	CASSETLDRGPNGYTF	TRBD1	TRBV7-9	TRBJ1-2	once
TGTGCCAGCAGCCCCCAGCCTCAGGGGGCAGAGGGCTACACCTTC	CASSPQPQGAEGYTF	TRBD1	TRBV7-9	TRBJ1-2	.
TGTGCCAGCAGCGTCCAGGGTACTAACTATGGCTACACCTTC	CASSVQGTNYGYTF	.	TRBV5-4	TRBJ1-2	.